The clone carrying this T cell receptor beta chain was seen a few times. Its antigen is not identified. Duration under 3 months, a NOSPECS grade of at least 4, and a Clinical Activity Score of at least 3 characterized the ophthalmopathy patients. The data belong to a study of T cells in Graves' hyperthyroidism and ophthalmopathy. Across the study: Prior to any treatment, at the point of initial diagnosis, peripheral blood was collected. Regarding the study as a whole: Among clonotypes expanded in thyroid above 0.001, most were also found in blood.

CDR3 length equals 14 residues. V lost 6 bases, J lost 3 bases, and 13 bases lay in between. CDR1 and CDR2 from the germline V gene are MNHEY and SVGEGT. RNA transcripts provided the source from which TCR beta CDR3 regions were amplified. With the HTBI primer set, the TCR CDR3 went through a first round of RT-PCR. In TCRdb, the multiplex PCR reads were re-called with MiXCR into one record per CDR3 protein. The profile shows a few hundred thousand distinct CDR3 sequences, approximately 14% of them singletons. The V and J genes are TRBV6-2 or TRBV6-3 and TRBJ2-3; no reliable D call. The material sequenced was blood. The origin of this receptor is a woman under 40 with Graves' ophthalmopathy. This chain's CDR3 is CASSPQLGTDTQYF. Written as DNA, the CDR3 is TGTGCCAGCAGCCCTCAACTCGGGACAGATACGCAGTATTTT.